This section outlines one T cell receptor (beta chain) sequence together with its context. Authors' data handling: Reference gene primer amplification gave nucleated cell count estimates. Here immunoSEQ multiplex PCR was the method, and the copy in TCRdb shows in-frame clones only, minus some. V and J calls plus clone size are reproduced from that table; the DNA served to infer D and trimming. The table shows more than 80,000 clones, with approximately 86% occurring only once. This record comes from a study of blood T cell repertoires in COVID-19. Study information: Samples taken during acute and convalescent COVID-19 were collected in the United States, Italy and Spain. PBMCs, B-cell-depleted T cells, or T cells provided the cDNA or gDNA that made up the material.

This CDR3 comprises 15 residues. Germline lookup yields CDR1 LNHDA and CDR2 SQIVND (reference sequence). The germline V and J ends were trimmed by 4 bases and 0 bases, with 13 bases remaining between them. The sequencing sample was made of peripheral blood. This receptor was identified in a man aged 80 or over with acute or convalescent COVID-19. The chain combines TRBV19 with TRBJ2-7; maybe TRBD1 (6 bases). The CDR3 DNA is TGTGCCAGTAGTAGGGGGCCGGAAAGCTCCTACGAGCAGTACTTC. Translated: CASSRGPESSYEQYF.